Below are 22 T cell receptor beta chains sequenced from a single sample in a study of cytotoxic CD8 clonotypes in ibrutinib-treated CLL. Assay used: immunoSEQ multiplex PCR; TCRdb lists only in-frame clones, some missing. Counted here are roughly 200,000 clones, around 70% occurring once; the ten biggest clones make up 5.9%. The specimen comprised PBMCs, sampled after 12 months of ibrutinib treatment. All receptors derive from a human donor with chronic lymphocytic leukemia.

This clone was picked up a small number of times. The rearrangement links TRBV4-1 to TRBJ2-7; D is unresolved. The length of the CDR3 is 13 residues. CDR1 is MGHRA, CDR2 YSYEKL, per germline. V was trimmed by 5 bases and J by 2 bases, leaving 10 bases between them. The CDR3 bases are TGCGCCAGCAGCGTGGAGAAGCCCTACGAGCAGTACTTC. Translated, it gives CASSVEKPYEQYF.

This chain connects TRBV28 to TRBJ1-5; perhaps TRBD1 as D (6 bases). The V and J ends lost 5 bases and 6 bases respectively, with 14 bases between them. This CDR3 is 14 amino acids long. Germline lookup yields CDR1 MDHEN and CDR2 SYDVKM. This CDR3 reads CASSSPGGAQPQHF. The CDR3 coding sequence is TGTGCCAGCAGTAGCCCCGGGGGGGCTCAGCCCCAGCATTTT.

This clone was recorded once. The rearrangement uses TRBV18 and TRBJ2-7, with D unclear. There are 12 residues in the CDR3. CDR1 KGHSH and CDR2 LQKENI come from the germline V gene. V was trimmed by 5 bases and J by 0 bases, leaving 5 bases between them. The CDR3 loop is CASSVISYEQYF. The CDR3 DNA sequence: TGTGCCAGCTCAGTTATCTCCTACGAGCAGTACTTC.

This chain connects TRBV6-1 to TRBJ1-3, with TRBD1 matching 11 bases. The CDR3 consists of 14 residues. After removal of 10 bases from V and 2 bases from J, the junction contained 4 bases not matched to a gene. The germline gives CDR1 MNHNS, CDR2 SASEGT. CDR3 nucleotides: TGTGCCAACGGACAGGGGGCAGCTGGAAACACCATATATTTT. As protein: CANGQGAAGNTIYF.

At least ten counts were recorded for this clone. The chain is built from TRBV7-2 and TRBJ2-7, with D perhaps assigned TRBD1 or TRBD2 (5 bases each). The CDR3 length is 14 residues. Germline V gene sequence: CDR1 SGHTA, CDR2 FQGNSA. The ends were cut back, 5 bases at V and 3 bases at J, with 14 bases in the middle. The CDR3 loop is CASSPSGGYYEQYF. The CDR3 DNA sequence: TGTGCCAGCAGCCCTAGTGGGGGATACTACGAGCAGTACTTC.

This chain joins TRBV7-2 and TRBJ1-1; the D is unclear. Trimming stripped 5 bases from V and 2 bases from J, with 9 bases between. CDR1 is SGHTA and CDR2 is FQGNSA in the germline V gene. This CDR3 spans 13 amino acids. In nucleotides, the CDR3 is TGTGCCAGCAGCCTGCAACTAAACACTGAAGCTTTCTTT. Its protein is CASSLQLNTEAFF.

The chain joins TRBV5-1 to TRBJ1-2; D is uncertain. V was clipped by 0 bases and J by 0 bases, with 6 bases between them. Germline CDR1 and CDR2: SGHRS and YFSETQ. The CDR3 has 14 residues. The CDR3 DNA reads TGCGCCAGCAGCTTGGGGTCAGCTAACTATGGCTACACCTTC. Its protein product is CASSLGSANYGYTF.

The chain joins TRBV30 to TRBJ1-3; D uncertain. The germline V gene has CDR1 GTSNPN and CDR2 SVGIG (reference sequence). The CDR3 has 12 amino acids. Trimming stripped 3 bases from V and 1 base from J, with 4 bases between. DNA for the CDR3: TGTGCCTGGAGGGTATCTGGAAACACCATATATTTT. Translating it yields CAWRVSGNTIYF.

The V gene is TRBV9, the J gene TRBJ2-1; D is undetermined. The germline CDR1 and CDR2 sequences are SGDLS and YYNGEE. With 3 bases removed from V and 8 bases from J, the gap between germline ends came to 12 bases. The length of the CDR3 is 13 residues. The CDR3 region is CASSANLLHEQFF. In DNA, the CDR3 is TGTGCCAGCAGCGCAAATTTACTTCATGAGCAGTTCTTC.

This rearrangement joins TRBV30 to TRBJ1-5; tentatively, D is TRBD1 (6 bases). Germline loops: CDR1 GTSNPN, CDR2 SVGIG (reference sequence). CDR3 length: 15 amino acids. V shed 1 base and J shed 4 bases, with 14 bases lying between them. CDR3: CAWSAGAAYNQPQHF. The DNA for the CDR3 is TGTGCCTGGAGTGCAGGGGCCGCGTATAATCAGCCCCAGCATTTT.

This clone was seen many times. This chain joins TRBV5-8 and TRBJ1-6; D uncertain. The CDR3 covers 15 residues. V was pared by 3 bases and J by 7 bases, with 14 bases between. Germline V gene lookup returns CDR1 SGHTS and CDR2 YDEGEE. Here the CDR3 reads CASSSIVRKNSPLHF. The CDR3 nucleotides are TGTGCCAGCAGCTCCATTGTTCGGAAAAATTCACCCCTCCACTTT.

This sequence joins TRBV27 and TRBJ2-7; 8 bases are shared with TRBD2. Germline V lookup: CDR1 MNHEY, CDR2 SMNVEV (reference sequence). The J segment lost 5 bases and the V segment lost 1 base, leaving 7 bases of the junction unmatched. The CDR3 contains 15 residues. CDR3 sequence: CASSLWSGSVDEQYF. The CDR3 bases are TGTGCCAGCAGTTTATGGAGCGGGAGTGTCGACGAGCAGTACTTC.

The chain couples TRBV30 to TRBJ1-2; 7 bases fit TRBD1. The CDR3 totals 14 residues. The J segment lost 7 bases and the V segment lost 3 bases, leaving 11 bases of the junction unmatched. CDR1 and CDR2 from the germline V gene are GTSNPN and SVGIG (reference sequence). The chain's CDR3 is CAWRNTGAFGGYTF. The CDR3 bases are TGTGCCTGGAGGAATACAGGGGCCTTTGGTGGCTACACCTTC.

The rearrangement uses TRBV30 and TRBJ2-4; D uncertain. The germline V gene has CDR1 GTSNPN and CDR2 SVGIG (reference sequence). The CDR3 is 14 amino acids. Trimming left V 4 bases short and J 0 bases short, with 10 bases between. The CDR3 DNA reads TGTGCCTGGACACCCCCCGGAGCCAAAAACATTCAGTACTTC. Protein product: CAWTPPGAKNIQYF.

The gene calls are TRBV4-2 and TRBJ2-7; tentatively, D is TRBD2 (5 bases). Trimming left V 0 bases short and J 2 bases short, with 14 bases between. This CDR3 contains 16 residues. The germline V gene has CDR1 LGHNA and CDR2 YNFKEQ. This chain's CDR3 is CASSQEGSEGAYEQYF. In nucleotides, the CDR3 is TGTGCCAGCAGCCAAGAAGGGAGCGAGGGAGCCTACGAGCAGTACTTC.

The V gene is TRBV28, the J gene TRBJ2-2; 8 bases are a match to TRBD1. After removal of 5 bases from V and 5 bases from J, the junction contained 7 bases not matched to a gene. CDR1 is MDHEN, CDR2 SYDVKM, per germline. CDR3 length: 15 amino acids. CDR3 in amino acids: CASSAPGTGTGELFF. The CDR3 DNA follows: TGTGCCAGCAGTGCCCCCGGGACAGGTACCGGGGAGCTGTTTTTT. Based on the CDR3 plus reference TRBV28 and TRBJ2-2, the full variable domain is DVKVTQSSRYLVKRTGEKVFLECVQDMDHENMFWYRQDPGLGLRLIYFSYDVKMKEKGDIPEGYSVSREKKERFSLILESASTNQTSMYLCASSAPGTGTGELFFGEGSRLTVL.

The rearrangement uses TRBV29-1 and TRBJ2-7, with a tentative D call TRBD2 (7 bases). Looked up from germline, CDR1 is SQVTM and CDR2 is ANQGSEA. V was pared by 7 bases and J by 2 bases, with 15 bases between. The CDR3 loop spans 13 amino acids. The CDR3 DNA reads TGCAGCGCCGGGCGGGGGCTCCCCTACGAGCAGTACTTC. The encoded protein is CSAGRGLPYEQYF.

This rearrangement joins TRBV5-1 to TRBJ2-7; 12 bases are shared with TRBD2. The germline V gene encodes CDR1 SGHRS and CDR2 YFSETQ. The ends lost 4 bases at V and 0 bases at J; junction bases unmatched: 5. The CDR3 loop spans 16 amino acids. The DNA for the CDR3 is TGCGCCAGCAGCCGGACTAGCGGGAAACACTCCTACGAGCAGTACTTC. Its translation: CASSRTSGKHSYEQYF.

V gene TRBV5-1 combines with J gene TRBJ1-3; D call uncertain. Trimming cost V 4 bases and J 2 bases, with 7 bases left between them. CDR1 and CDR2 from the germline V gene are SGHRS and YFSETQ. This CDR3 spans 13 amino acids. The DNA of the CDR3 is TGCGCCAGCAGCAGCCCGACTGGAAACACCATATATTTT. Translating gives CASSSPTGNTIYF.

The CDR3 loop is CASILAGPGNTIYF. As DNA, the CDR3 is TGTGCCAGCATTCTGGCAGGGCCTGGAAACACCATATATTTT. The genes are TRBV28 and TRBJ1-3, with TRBD1 as a possible D gene (5 bases). The germline V gene has CDR1 MDHEN and CDR2 SYDVKM. The CDR3 is 14 amino acids. The ends were cut back, 7 bases at V and 2 bases at J, with 12 bases in the middle.

This chain connects TRBV7-2 to TRBJ1-5; D call uncertain. The CDR3 has 14 residues. Looked up from germline, CDR1 is SGHTA and CDR2 is FQGNSA. Trimming left V 5 bases short and J 0 bases short, with 8 bases between. The DNA of the CDR3 is TGTGCCAGCAGCCCCCGTGCTAGCAATCAGCCCCAGCATTTT. Translated, it gives CASSPRASNQPQHF.

The CDR3 spells CASSFRPDPYEQYF. CDR3 DNA sequence: TGTGCCAGCAGTTTTCGCCCTGACCCCTACGAGCAGTACTTC. The chain employs TRBV28 and TRBJ2-7; D is undetermined. The V and J ends lost 3 bases and 2 bases respectively, with 11 bases between them. There are 14 residues in the CDR3. Germline lookup yields CDR1 MDHEN and CDR2 SYDVKM.